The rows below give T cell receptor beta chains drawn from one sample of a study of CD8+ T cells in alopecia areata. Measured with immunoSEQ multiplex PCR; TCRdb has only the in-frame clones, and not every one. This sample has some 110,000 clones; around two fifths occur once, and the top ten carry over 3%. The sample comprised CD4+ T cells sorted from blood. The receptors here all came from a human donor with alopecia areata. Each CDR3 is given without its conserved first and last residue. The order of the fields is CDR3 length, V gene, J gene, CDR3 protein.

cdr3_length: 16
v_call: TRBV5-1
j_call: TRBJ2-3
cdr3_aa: ASSFKGGASGRTDTQY

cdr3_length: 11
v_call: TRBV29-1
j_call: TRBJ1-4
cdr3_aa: SVAPQLGEKLF

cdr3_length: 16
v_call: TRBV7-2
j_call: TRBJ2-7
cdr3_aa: ASSLVPVGGRAIRVEY

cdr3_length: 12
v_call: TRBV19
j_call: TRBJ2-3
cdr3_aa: ASSTGPHTDTQY

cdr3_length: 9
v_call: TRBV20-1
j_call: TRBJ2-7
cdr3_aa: SARPNYEQY

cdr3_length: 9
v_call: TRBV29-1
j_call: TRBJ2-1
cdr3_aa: SVAANNEQF

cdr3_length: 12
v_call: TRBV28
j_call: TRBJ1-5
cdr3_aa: ASSFSDRKGPQH

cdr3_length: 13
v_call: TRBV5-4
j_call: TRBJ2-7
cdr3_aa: ASSYQGPLAYEQY

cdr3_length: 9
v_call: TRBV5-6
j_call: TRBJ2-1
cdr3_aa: ASSFLGEQF

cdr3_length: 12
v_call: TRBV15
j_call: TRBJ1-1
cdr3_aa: ATSRSGGPRKAF

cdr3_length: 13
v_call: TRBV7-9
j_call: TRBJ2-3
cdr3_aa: ASSLWTTSTDTQY

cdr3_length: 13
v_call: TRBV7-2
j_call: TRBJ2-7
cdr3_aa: ASSSRQESSYEQY

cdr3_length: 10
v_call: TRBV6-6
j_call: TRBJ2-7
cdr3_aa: ASSYGQPEQY

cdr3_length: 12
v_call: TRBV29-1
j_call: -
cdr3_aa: SVIRDGGSYEQY

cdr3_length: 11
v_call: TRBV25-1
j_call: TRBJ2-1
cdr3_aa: ASDTTGGNEQF

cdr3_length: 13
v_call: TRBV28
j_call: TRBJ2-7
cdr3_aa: ASSLWGQGFREQY

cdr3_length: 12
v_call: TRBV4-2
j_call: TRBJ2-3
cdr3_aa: ASSHAIDGDTQY

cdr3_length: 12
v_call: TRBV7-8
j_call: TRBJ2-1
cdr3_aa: ASKTGGQDNEQF

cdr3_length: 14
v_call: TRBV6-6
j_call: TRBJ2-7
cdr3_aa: ASSEPRGQGEGEQY

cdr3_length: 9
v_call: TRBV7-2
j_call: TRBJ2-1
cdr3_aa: ASSFGIEQF

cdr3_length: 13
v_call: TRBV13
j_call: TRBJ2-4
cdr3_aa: ASSLGRLAKNIQY

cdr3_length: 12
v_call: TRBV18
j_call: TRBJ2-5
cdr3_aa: ASSPPIGEETQY

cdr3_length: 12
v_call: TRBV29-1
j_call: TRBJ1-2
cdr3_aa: SAAIPTGKELPF

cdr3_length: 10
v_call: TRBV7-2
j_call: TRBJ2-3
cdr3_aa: ASRDRGDTQY

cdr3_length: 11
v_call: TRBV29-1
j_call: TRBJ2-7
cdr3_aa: SVSSGISYEQY

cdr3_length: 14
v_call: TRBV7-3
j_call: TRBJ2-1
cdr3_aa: ASSLDFQSSYNEQF

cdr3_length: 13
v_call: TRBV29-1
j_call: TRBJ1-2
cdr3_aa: SVVMGQGANYGYT

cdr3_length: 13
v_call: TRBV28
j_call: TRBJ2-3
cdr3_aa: ASSLAGGLTDTQY

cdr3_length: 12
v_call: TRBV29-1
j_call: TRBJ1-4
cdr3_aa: SVVDRETNEKLF

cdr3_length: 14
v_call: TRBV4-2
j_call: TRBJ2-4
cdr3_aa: ASSQDPGLAGGPQY

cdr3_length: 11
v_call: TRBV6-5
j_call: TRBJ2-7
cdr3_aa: ASREGTTYEQY

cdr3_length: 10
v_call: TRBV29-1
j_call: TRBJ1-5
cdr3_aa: SFGGPNQPQH

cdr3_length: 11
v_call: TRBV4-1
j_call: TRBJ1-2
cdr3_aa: ASSPRFTYGYT

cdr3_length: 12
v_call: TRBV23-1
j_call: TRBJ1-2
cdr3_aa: ASSKGAGNYGYT

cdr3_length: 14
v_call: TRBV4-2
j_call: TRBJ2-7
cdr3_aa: ASSQGTGTGTYEQY

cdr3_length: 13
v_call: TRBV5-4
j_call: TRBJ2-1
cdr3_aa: ASSLELAGAPSNV

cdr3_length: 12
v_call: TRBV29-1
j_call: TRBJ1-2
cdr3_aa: SVEALPGPGGYT

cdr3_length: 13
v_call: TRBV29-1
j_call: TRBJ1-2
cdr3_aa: SVEGTGESNYGYT

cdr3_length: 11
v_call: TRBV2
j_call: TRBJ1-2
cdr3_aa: ASRTGATYGYT

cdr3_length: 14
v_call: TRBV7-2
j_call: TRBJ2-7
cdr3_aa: ASSLAWTGVSYEQY

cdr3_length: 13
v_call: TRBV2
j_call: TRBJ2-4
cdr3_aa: ASSARQGAQDIQY

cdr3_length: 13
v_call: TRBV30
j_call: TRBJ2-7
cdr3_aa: AWSGLAGYSYEQY

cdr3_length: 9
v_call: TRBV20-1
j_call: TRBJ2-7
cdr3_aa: SAGDSYEQY

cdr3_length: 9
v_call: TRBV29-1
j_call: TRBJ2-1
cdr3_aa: SVKTGNEQF

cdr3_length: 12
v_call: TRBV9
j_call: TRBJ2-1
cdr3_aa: ASSVMGQYNEQF

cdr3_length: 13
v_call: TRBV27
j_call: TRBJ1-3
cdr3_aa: ASSPSLDPRNTIY

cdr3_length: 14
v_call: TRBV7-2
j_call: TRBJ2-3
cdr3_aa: ASSRTSGKNSDTQY

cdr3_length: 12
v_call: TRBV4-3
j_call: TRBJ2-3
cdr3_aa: ASSQSSAGDTQY

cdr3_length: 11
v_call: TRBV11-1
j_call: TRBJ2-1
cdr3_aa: ASSFGLAGGQF

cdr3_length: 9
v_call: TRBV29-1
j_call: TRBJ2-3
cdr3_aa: SVVSTDTQY

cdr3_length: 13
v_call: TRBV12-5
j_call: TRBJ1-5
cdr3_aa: ASGSPDREDQPQH

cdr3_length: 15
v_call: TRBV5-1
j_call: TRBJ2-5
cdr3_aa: ASSFTSGGAIQETQY

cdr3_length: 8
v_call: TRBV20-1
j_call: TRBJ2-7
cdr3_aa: SALAGEQY

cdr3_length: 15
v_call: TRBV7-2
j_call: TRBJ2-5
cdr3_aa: ASRGAGRGVRAETQY